The clone carrying this TCR beta chain was seen only once. Its target is not known. This entry belongs to a study of blood T cells in healthy people across ages. General study points: One million T cells yielded diversity estimates that were considered underestimates.

Germline CDR1 is SQVTM and CDR2 is ANQGSEA. The CDR3 is made up of 16 amino acids. V lost 7 bases and J 1 base, leaving 22 bases between the germline ends. The use of a sample-barcoded 5' primer and a J-beta primer mix characterized a second PCR of roughly 6 to 11 cycles. Every single cDNA molecule received a tag from a template-switch adaptor with 12 random nucleotides. TCRdb analysed the 5' RACE reads with MiXCR anew, one entry per CDR3 protein. The repertoire holds around 690,000 distinct CDR3 sequences, roughly 50% seen once, with roughly 34% in the top ten. This rearrangement joins TRBV29-1 to TRBJ1-1; the D gene is possibly TRBD1 (6 bases). Sequenced material: blood. The clonotype originates from a man aged 55 to 70 in good health. CDR3 DNA sequence: TGCAGCGCCACGGTGGCGGGTTGGGGGCCGAACACTGAAGCTTTCTTT. Amino acids: CSATVAGWGPNTEAFF.